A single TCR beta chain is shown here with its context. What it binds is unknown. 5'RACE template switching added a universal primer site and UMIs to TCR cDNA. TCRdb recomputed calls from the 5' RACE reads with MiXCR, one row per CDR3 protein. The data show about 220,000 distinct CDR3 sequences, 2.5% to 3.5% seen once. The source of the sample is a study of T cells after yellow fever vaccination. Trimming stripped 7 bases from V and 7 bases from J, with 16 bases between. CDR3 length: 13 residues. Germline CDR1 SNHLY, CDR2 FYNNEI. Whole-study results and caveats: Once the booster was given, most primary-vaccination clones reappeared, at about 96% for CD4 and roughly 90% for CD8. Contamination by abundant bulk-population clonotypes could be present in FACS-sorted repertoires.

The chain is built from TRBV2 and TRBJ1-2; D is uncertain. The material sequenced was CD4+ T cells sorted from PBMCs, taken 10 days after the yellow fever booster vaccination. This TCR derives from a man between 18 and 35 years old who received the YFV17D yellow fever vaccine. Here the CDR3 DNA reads TGTGCCAGCAAGGGAGGGCCGGTGGGTGGCTACACCTTC. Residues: CASKGGPVGGYTF.